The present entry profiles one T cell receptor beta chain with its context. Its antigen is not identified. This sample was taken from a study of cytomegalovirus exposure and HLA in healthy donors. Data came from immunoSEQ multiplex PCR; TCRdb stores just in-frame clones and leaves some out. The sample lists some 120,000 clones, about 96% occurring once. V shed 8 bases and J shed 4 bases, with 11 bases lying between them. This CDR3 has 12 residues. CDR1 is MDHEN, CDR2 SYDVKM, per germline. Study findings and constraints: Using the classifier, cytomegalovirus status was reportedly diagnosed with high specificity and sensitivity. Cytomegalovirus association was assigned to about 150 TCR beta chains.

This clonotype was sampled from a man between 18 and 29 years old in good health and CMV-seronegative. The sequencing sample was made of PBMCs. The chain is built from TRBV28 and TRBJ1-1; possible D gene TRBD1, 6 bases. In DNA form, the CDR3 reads TGTGCCAGCCGAGGGGGGGTCACTGAAGCTTTCTTT. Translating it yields CASRGGVTEAFF. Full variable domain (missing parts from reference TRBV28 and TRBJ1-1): DVKVTQSSRYLVKRTGEKVFLECVQDMDHENMFWYRQDPGLGLRLIYFSYDVKMKEKGDIPEGYSVSREKKERFSLILESASTNQTSMYLCASRGGVTEAFFGQGTRLTVV.